This TCR beta chain was recovered during a study of blood T cell repertoires in COVID-19. Study-wide background: Sample material is recorded as cDNA or gDNA derived from T cells, B-cell-depleted T cells, or PBMCs.

V lost 5 bases and J lost 4; bases outside the gene matches: 14. This CDR3 region has 17 residues. The germline gives CDR1 SEHNR, CDR2 FQNEAQ (reference sequence). The authors' processing: Amplification from reference gene primers served as the basis for estimated nucleated cell counts. Here immunoSEQ multiplex PCR was the method, and the copy in TCRdb shows in-frame clones only, minus some. V, J and clone size reflect that table, while D and trimming were determined from the DNA. The profile shows hundreds of thousands of clones, over 75% of them singletons. Specimen: peripheral blood. The TCR sequence derives from a man between 50 and 59 years old with acute or convalescent COVID-19. The rearrangement links TRBV7-9 to TRBJ1-3; TRBD1 agrees at 7 bases. The CDR3 is CASSPPGTEEVGNTIYF. The CDR3, as DNA: TGTGCCAGCAGCCCTCCTGGGACAGAGGAAGTGGGAAACACCATATATTTT.